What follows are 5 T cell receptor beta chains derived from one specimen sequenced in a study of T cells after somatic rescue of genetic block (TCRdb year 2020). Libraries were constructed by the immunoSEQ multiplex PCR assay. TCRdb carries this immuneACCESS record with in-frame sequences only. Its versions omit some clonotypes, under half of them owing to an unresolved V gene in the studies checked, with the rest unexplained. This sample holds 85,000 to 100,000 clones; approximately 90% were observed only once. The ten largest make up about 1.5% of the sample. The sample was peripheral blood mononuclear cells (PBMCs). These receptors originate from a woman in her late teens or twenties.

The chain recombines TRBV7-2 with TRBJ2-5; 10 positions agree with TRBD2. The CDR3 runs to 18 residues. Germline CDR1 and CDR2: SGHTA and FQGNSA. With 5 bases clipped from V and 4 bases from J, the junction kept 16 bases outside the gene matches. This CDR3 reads CASSPFLLAGARTETQYF. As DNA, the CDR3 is TGTGCCAGCAGCCCGTTCCTCCTAGCGGGAGCACGTACAGAGACCCAGTACTTC.

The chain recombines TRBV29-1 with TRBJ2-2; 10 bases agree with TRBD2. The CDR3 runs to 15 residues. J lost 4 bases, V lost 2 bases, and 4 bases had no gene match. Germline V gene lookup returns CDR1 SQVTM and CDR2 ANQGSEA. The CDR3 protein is CSVELAGVGTGELFF. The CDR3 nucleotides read TGCAGCGTTGAACTAGCGGGAGTTGGCACCGGGGAGCTGTTTTTT.

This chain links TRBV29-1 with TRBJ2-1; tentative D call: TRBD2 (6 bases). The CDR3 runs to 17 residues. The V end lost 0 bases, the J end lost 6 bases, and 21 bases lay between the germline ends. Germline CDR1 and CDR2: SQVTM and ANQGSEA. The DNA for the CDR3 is TGCAGCGTTGAAGATCTTCCTACTAGCCGCGTGGTCAATGAGCAGTTCTTC. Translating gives CSVEDLPTSRVVNEQFF.

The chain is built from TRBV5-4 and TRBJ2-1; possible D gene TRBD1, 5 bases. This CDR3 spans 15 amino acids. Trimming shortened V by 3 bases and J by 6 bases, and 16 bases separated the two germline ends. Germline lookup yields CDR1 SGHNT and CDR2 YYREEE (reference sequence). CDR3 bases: TGTGCCAGCAGCTCCCCCAAGGGGTGGGTCAATGAGCAGTTCTTC. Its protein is CASSSPKGWVNEQFF.

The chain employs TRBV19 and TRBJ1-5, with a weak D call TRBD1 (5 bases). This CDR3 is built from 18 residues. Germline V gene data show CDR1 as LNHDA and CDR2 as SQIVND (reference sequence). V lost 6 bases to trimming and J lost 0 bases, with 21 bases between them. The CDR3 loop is CASRMAGRPDYSNQPQHF. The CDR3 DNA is TGTGCCAGTAGAATGGCAGGGAGACCGGACTATAGCAATCAGCCCCAGCATTTT. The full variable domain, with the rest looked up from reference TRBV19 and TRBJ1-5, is DGGITQSPKYLFRKEGQNVTLSCEQNLNHDAMYWYRQDPGQGLRLIYYSQIVNDFQKGDIAEGYSVSREKKESFPLTVTSAQKNPTAFYLCASRMAGRPDYSNQPQHFGDGTRLSIL.